These 20 T cell receptor beta chains were all obtained from the same sample, sequenced in a study of cytomegalovirus exposure and HLA in healthy donors. Use of 60 Vbeta and 13 Jbeta primers characterized the PCR. The protocol was immunoSEQ multiplex PCR, while the TCRdb copy is restricted to in-frame clones and leaves out a portion. The sample carries over 85,000 clones, approximately 80% recorded once. The sequencing input was PBMCs. The source of these receptors is a man aged 25-45 years in good health and CMV-seropositive.

CDR3 amino acids: CATTGGRGTEAFF. CDR3 sequence (DNA): TGTGCCACGACAGGGGGCCGAGGCACTGAAGCTTTCTTT. This rearrangement joins TRBV6-1 to TRBJ1-1; 10 nucleotides agree with TRBD1. The CDR3 is 13 residues long. The J segment lost 4 bases and the V segment lost 10 bases, leaving 6 bases of the junction unmatched. Germline CDR1 is MNHNS and CDR2 is SASEGT.

This chain joins TRBV10-3 and TRBJ2-1; D may be TRBD2 (6 bases). This CDR3 is built from 16 residues. V was shortened by 6 bases and J by 7 bases, with 22 bases between the two germline ends. CDR1 is ENHRY and CDR2 is SYGVKD in the germline V gene. The CDR3 reads CAISPPTWRGDNEQFF. In nucleotides, the CDR3 is TGTGCCATCAGCCCCCCTACTTGGCGGGGAGATAATGAGCAGTTCTTC.

The V and J genes are TRBV30 and TRBJ1-4, with D hard to call. V dropped 0 bases and J dropped 0 bases, with 26 bases sitting between them. The CDR3 has 21 residues. CDR1 is GTSNPN, CDR2 SVGIG, per germline (reference sequence). The CDR3 protein is CAWSVEAGIRPLAATNEKLFF. CDR3 nucleotide sequence: TGTGCCTGGAGTGTCGAGGCCGGGATACGGCCGTTAGCTGCAACTAATGAAAAACTGTTTTTT.

V and J are TRBV7-9 and TRBJ2-1, with 8 bases matching TRBD1. This CDR3 has 15 residues. Per germline, CDR1 SEHNR and CDR2 FQNEAQ (reference sequence). Trimming cost V 1 base and J 7 bases; bases outside gene matches: 6. The CDR3 spells CASSLGGRGQNEQFF. CDR3 bases: TGTGCCAGCAGCTTAGGGGGCAGGGGGCAGAATGAGCAGTTCTTC. Variable domain in full (rest from reference TRBV7-9 and TRBJ2-1): DTGVSQNPRHKITKRGQNVTFRCDPISEHNRLYWYRQTLGQGPEFLTYFQNEAQLEKSRLLSDRFSAERPKGSFSTLEIQRTEQGDSAMYLCASSLGGRGQNEQFFGPGTRLTVL.

This chain joins TRBV27 and TRBJ1-2, with 9 bases identical to TRBD1. The V gene's germline CDR1 is MNHEY and CDR2 SMNVEV (reference sequence). V lost 4 bases and J lost 2; bases outside the gene matches: 5. This CDR3 is built from 15 residues. The CDR3 loop reads CASSSWDRVNYGYTF. The CDR3 bases are TGTGCCAGCAGTTCTTGGGACAGGGTGAACTATGGCTACACCTTC.

The gene calls are TRBV7-3 and TRBJ1-1; no clear D. CDR3 length: 14 residues. Germline lookup yields CDR1 SGHTA and CDR2 FQGTGA. Trimming stripped 2 bases from V and 5 bases from J, with 12 bases between. The CDR3 protein is CASSLSGDWTEAFF. The DNA of the CDR3 is TGTGCCAGCAGCTTATCGGGAGATTGGACTGAAGCTTTCTTT.

The gene calls are TRBV11-2 and TRBJ2-1; tentative D call: TRBD2 (6 bases). The CDR3 spans 16 residues. V was pared by 3 bases and J by 0 bases, with 12 bases between. Germline V gene sequence: CDR1 SGHAT, CDR2 FQNNGV. CDR3 coding DNA: TGTGCCAGCAGCTTGGGTACCGGGGGCTCCTACAATGAGCAGTTCTTC. The encoded protein is CASSLGTGGSYNEQFF. Full variable domain (missing parts from reference TRBV11-2 and TRBJ2-1): EAGVAQSPRYKIIEKRQSVAFWCNPISGHATLYWYQQILGQGPKLLIQFQNNGVVDDSQLPKDRFSAERLKGVDSTLKIQPAKLEDSAVYLCASSLGTGGSYNEQFFGPGTRLTVL.

Only a few counts were recorded for this clone. The rearrangement joins TRBV5-6 to TRBJ1-1, with D uncertain. Germline loops: CDR1 SGHDT, CDR2 YYEEEE. The length of the CDR3 is 17 residues. The germline V and J ends were trimmed by 2 bases and 0 bases, with 17 bases remaining between them. The CDR3 nucleotides read TGTGCCAGCAGCTTCGAGGGCAGCACCTTCATGAACACTGAAGCTTTCTTT. It is translated as CASSFEGSTFMNTEAFF. The variable domain in full, completed from reference TRBV5-6 and TRBJ1-1, reads DAGVTQSPTHLIKTRGQQVTLRCSPKSGHDTVSWYQQALGQGPQFIFQYYEEEERQRGNFPDRFSGHQFPNYSSELNVNALLLGDSALYLCASSFEGSTFMNTEAFFGQGTRLTVV.

This chain connects TRBV7-2 to TRBJ2-5, with a possible D match to TRBD2 (6 bases). The germline gives CDR1 SGHTA, CDR2 FQGNSA. Trimming took 0 bases from V and 5 from J, leaving 13 bases between them. This CDR3 is built from 15 residues. CDR3 nucleotides: TGTGCCAGCAGCTTAGCGCGGGGCGCGCTGGAGACCCAGTACTTC. It yields the protein CASSLARGALETQYF.

The V gene is TRBV2, the J gene TRBJ1-2; D might be TRBD1 (6 bases). V shed 5 bases and J shed 6 bases, with 16 bases lying between them. CDR3 length equals 14 residues. Germline values: CDR1 SNHLY, CDR2 FYNNEI. The CDR3 loop reads CASSKTGTADGYTF. For the CDR3, the DNA is TGTGCCAGCAGTAAGACAGGTACGGCGGATGGCTACACCTTC.

In regard to this clone: The same CDR3 can be traced to other DNA sequences in this sample. This chain joins TRBV28 and TRBJ1-1; tentative D call: TRBD1 (6 bases). Germline CDR1 and CDR2: MDHEN and SYDVKM. The CDR3 covers 13 residues. The V end lost 3 bases, the J end lost 5 bases, and 10 bases lay between the germline ends. The CDR3 loop reads CASSFRGATEAFF. The CDR3 nucleotides read TGTGCCAGCAGTTTCCGGGGGGCGACTGAAGCTTTCTTT.

The chain has TRBV7-3 and TRBJ2-3; the D gene is possibly TRBD1 (6 bases). Germline lookup yields CDR1 SGHTA and CDR2 FQGTGA. The CDR3 runs 14 residues. V lost 5 bases, J lost 4 bases, and 13 bases lay in between. The CDR3: CASSVTGSSDTQYF. The CDR3 nucleotides read TGTGCCAGCAGCGTTACAGGGAGCTCAGATACGCAGTATTTT.

This clone has a count of ten or more. The genes are TRBV5-3 and TRBJ2-1; TRBD2 is a possible D gene (6 bases). Being an ORF, TRBV5-3 has a function that is uncertain. The CDR3 covers 17 residues. The V gene lost 3 bases and the J gene lost 8 bases, with 24 bases spanning the gap. The CDR3 is CARSYHPRDSTPHEQFF. Written as DNA, the CDR3 is TGTGCCAGAAGCTATCATCCCCGGGACTCCACGCCCCATGAGCAGTTCTTC.

J is TRBJ1-2 and V is TRBV25-1; 9 bases match TRBD1. CDR3 length: 16 amino acids. Germline lookup yields CDR1 MGHDK and CDR2 SYGVNS. The V segment lost 5 bases and the J segment 8 bases; nucleotides outside the gene matches: 15. The CDR3: CASSKFGTGTGNGYTF. Here the CDR3 DNA reads TGTGCCAGCAGTAAATTTGGGACCGGGACAGGGAACGGCTACACCTTC.

A note on this clone: One junction end disagrees with the germline gene, perhaps due to a read error. CDR3 region: CASTLRPGEGYTF. The CDR3 nucleotides are TGTGCCAGCACCTTGCGGCCAGGGGAAGGCTACACCTTC. The V call is TRBV5-4, the J call TRBJ1-2; a weak D match, TRBD1 (6 bases). The CDR3 is 13 residues long. Germline V gene sequence: CDR1 SGHNT, CDR2 YYREEE (reference sequence).

The chain carries TRBV4-1 and TRBJ2-5; a possible D gene is TRBD2 (6 bases). Germline loops: CDR1 MGHRA, CDR2 YSYEKL. V dropped 0 bases and J dropped 1 base, with 18 bases sitting between them. CDR3 size: 18 residues. The CDR3 DNA reads as TGCGCCAGCAGCCAAGATCCCCCTAGCGCCTGGATCCAAGAGACCCAGTACTTC. It is translated as CASSQDPPSAWIQETQYF.

The chain carries TRBV10-3 and TRBJ1-5; the match to TRBD1 covers 7 bases. In germline, CDR1 is ENHRY, CDR2 SYGVKD. This CDR3 spans 15 amino acids. With 0 bases clipped from V and 4 bases from J, the junction kept 3 bases outside the gene matches. The CDR3 region has the DNA TGTGCCATCAGTGAGTCAGACAGGGAGAATCAGCCCCAGCATTTT. It codes for CAISESDRENQPQHF.

The J gene is TRBJ1-3, the V gene TRBV12-1; the table's D call, TRBD1, has no DNA check behind it. TRBV12-1 is annotated as a pseudogene. CDR3 length equals 15 residues. Here the CDR3 DNA reads TGTGCCAGCAGCGTAAGGGGCCAGGCTGGAAACACCATATATTTT. Amino acid sequence: CASSVRGQAGNTIYF.

The genes are TRBV4-1 and TRBJ2-3, with D maybe TRBD2 (6 bases). The CDR3 sequence is 16 residues long. Trimming left V 0 bases short and J 4 bases short, with 14 bases between. The germline V gene has CDR1 MGHRA and CDR2 YSYEKL. The CDR3 sequence: CASSQDSRRGSDTQYF. CDR3 nucleotide sequence: TGCGCCAGCAGCCAAGATAGTAGGAGGGGCTCAGATACGCAGTATTTT.

This chain uses TRBV4-2 with TRBJ1-5; a weak D match, TRBD1 (5 bases). The germline V gene encodes CDR1 LGHNA and CDR2 YNFKEQ. Trimming removed 1 base from V and 4 bases from J, with 8 bases in between. The CDR3 is made up of 14 amino acids. The CDR3 DNA sequence: TGTGCCAGCAGCCAAGGACAGATTAATCAGCCCCAGCATTTT. Protein sequence: CASSQGQINQPQHF.